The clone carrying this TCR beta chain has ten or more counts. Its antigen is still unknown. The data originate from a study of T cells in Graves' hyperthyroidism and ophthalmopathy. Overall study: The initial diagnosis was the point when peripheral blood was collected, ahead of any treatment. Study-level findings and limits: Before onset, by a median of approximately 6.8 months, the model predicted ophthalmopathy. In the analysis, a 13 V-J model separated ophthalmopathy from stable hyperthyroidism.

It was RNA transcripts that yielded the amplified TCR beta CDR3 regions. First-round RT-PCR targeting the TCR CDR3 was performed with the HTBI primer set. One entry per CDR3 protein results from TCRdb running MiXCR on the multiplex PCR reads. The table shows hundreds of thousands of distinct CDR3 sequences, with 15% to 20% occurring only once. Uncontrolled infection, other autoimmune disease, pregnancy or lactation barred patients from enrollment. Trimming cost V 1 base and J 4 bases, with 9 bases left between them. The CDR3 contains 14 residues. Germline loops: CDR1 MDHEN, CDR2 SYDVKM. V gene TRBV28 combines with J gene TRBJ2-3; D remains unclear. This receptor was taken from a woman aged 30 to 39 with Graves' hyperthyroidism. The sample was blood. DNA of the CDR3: TGTGCCAGCAGTTTATTGATGTCCCCAGATACGCAGTATTTT. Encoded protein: CASSLLMSPDTQYF.